The 5 T cell receptor beta chains below come from one sample, sequenced in a study of blood T cell repertoires in COVID-19. Profiled with immunoSEQ multiplex PCR; TCRdb holds only in-frame clones, not every one. This sample has some 97,000 clones; about nine tenths occur once, and the top ten carry 5.1%. Sequencing was carried out using peripheral blood. These receptors were obtained from a man aged 50 to 60 with acute or convalescent COVID-19.

This clone occurred a few times. This chain connects TRBV6-5 to TRBJ2-7, with 8 positions matching TRBD2. The ends lost 1 base at V and 7 bases at J; junction bases unmatched: 9. The CDR3 has 15 residues. Germline CDR1 is MNHEY and CDR2 is SVGAGI. This CDR3 reads CASSYLGGRLGEQYF. In nucleotides, the CDR3 is TGTGCCAGCAGTTACTTGGGCGGGAGGTTGGGGGAGCAGTACTTC.

The V gene is TRBV6-6, the J gene TRBJ2-2; no clear D. The CDR3 totals 15 residues. The germline gives CDR1 MNHNY, CDR2 SVGAGI (reference sequence). V was cut by 2 bases and J by 6 bases, with 13 bases left in between. The CDR3 DNA reads TGTGCCAGCAGTTACCCGACTGTGGTGCCCGGGGAGCTGTTTTTT. It yields the protein CASSYPTVVPGELFF.

The chain joins TRBV30 to TRBJ2-1; 8 bases match TRBD1. The CDR3 loop spans 16 amino acids. Looked up from germline, CDR1 is GTSNPN and CDR2 is SVGIG (reference sequence). The trim removed 2 bases at V and 4 bases at J, leaving 10 bases unmatched. In DNA, the CDR3 is TGTGCCTGGAGTCGAAGCGGACAGGGAACTTACAATGAGCAGTTCTTC. It encodes CAWSRSGQGTYNEQFF.

A single count supports this clone. The chain couples TRBV5-4 to TRBJ1-2; D gene uncertain. V shed 0 bases and J shed 4 bases, with 13 bases lying between them. CDR1 is SGHNT, CDR2 YYREEE, per germline (reference sequence). This CDR3 is built from 15 residues. Here the CDR3 DNA reads TGTGCCAGCAGCTTGGCGGGGAGGAATGGCTATGGCTACACCTTC. Its translation: CASSLAGRNGYGYTF.

CDR3 bases: TGTGCCAGCAGTCGTTTTAATCAGCCCCAGCATTTT. Protein sequence: CASSRFNQPQHF. The chain joins TRBV6-2 or TRBV6-3 to TRBJ1-5; D ambiguous. The CDR3 is 12 residues long. Germline CDR1 is MNHEY and CDR2 is SVGEGT. V lost 5 bases to trimming and J lost 4 bases, with 6 bases between them.